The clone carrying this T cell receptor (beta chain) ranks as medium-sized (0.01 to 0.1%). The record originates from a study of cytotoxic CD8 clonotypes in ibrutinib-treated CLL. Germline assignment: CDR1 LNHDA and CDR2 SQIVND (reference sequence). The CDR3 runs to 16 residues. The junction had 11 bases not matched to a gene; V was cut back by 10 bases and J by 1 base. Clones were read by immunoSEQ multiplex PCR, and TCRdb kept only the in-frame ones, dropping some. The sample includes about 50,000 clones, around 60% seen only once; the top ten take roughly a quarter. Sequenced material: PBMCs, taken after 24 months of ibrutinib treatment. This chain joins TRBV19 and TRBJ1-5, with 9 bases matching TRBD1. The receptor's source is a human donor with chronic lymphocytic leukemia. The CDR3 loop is CATARTGAASNQPQHF. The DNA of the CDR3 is TGTGCCACCGCTAGGACAGGGGCCGCCAGCAATCAGCCCCAGCATTTT.